This is a list of T cell receptor beta chains from one sample in a study of T cell repertoires in cytomegalovirus infection. TCRdb reanalysed the reads using MiXCR and keeps one entry per CDR3 protein. The repertoire consists of 400,000 or so distinct CDR3 sequences, with roughly a third occurring once and the leading ten covering roughly 13%. The specimen sequenced was PBMCs. These receptors all stem from a human donor in good health (CMV status not recorded). Some clones in this sample may be carry-over from other donors' samples. The conserved cysteine and the conserved F or W are not part of the CDR3 here.

v_gene: TRBV12-3/TRBV12-4
CDR3aa: ASSLAGQGFQPQH

v_gene: TRBV7-2
CDR3aa: ASSVDRGSNEKLF

v_gene: TRBV20-1
CDR3aa: SAGGQGGSQPQH

v_gene: TRBV6-6
CDR3aa: ASSYGISTNEKLF

v_gene: TRBV5-1
CDR3aa: ASSLAWRRRGGANSYEQY

v_gene: TRBV5-1
CDR3aa: ASSLGQGAVEAF

v_gene: TRBV4-1
CDR3aa: ASSLTTGGLDEQY

v_gene: TRBV7-2
CDR3aa: ASSLATGGYKDPF

v_gene: TRBV12-3/TRBV12-4
CDR3aa: ASSHWGTEDVLT

v_gene: TRBV7-2
CDR3aa: SSSSDRARGVELF

v_gene: TRBV6-6
CDR3aa: ASDFFGSAQF

v_gene: TRBV7-3
CDR3aa: ASSLERGEHNEQF

v_gene: TRBV5-1
CDR3aa: ASSSDRLLRSNTEAF

v_gene: TRBV19
CDR3aa: ASSIGENDEQY

v_gene: TRBV6-1
CDR3aa: ASSLSGGDYEQY

v_gene: TRBV7-2
CDR3aa: ASSLVEGRLVYGYT

v_gene: TRBV4-1
CDR3aa: ASSQELFRVSTDTQY

v_gene: TRBV7-6
CDR3aa: ASSLIVGVDTQY

v_gene: TRBV23-1
CDR3aa: ASSQSGLAGGHTDTQY

v_gene: TRBV28
CDR3aa: ASRGPGTSTDTQY

v_gene: TRBV6-1
CDR3aa: ASRENTGRSNQPQH

v_gene: TRBV5-5
CDR3aa: SSSYRALSYEQY

v_gene: TRBV19
CDR3aa: ASQGRINSPLH

v_gene: TRBV6-2/TRBV6-3
CDR3aa: ASSSPRQGALDEQY

v_gene: TRBV4-3
CDR3aa: ASSQEGGGGQETQY

v_gene: TRBV29-1
CDR3aa: SVEDLQGLYNEQF

v_gene: TRBV28
CDR3aa: ASSYAGASGYEQY

v_gene: TRBV5-4
CDR3aa: ASSLGNPGSGNEKLF

v_gene: TRBV6-5
CDR3aa: ASSTANTEAF

v_gene: TRBV29-1
CDR3aa: SVVFATEAL

v_gene: TRBV29-1
CDR3aa: SARVCLDSNTEAF

v_gene: TRBV7-6
CDR3aa: ASSADTGSEQY

v_gene: TRBV20-1
CDR3aa: SAREVTGTDYGYT

v_gene: TRBV7-8
CDR3aa: ASSLGGGTPLH

v_gene: TRBV7-2
CDR3aa: ASSLDLTETANYGYT

v_gene: TRBV7-9
CDR3aa: ASSISGGIGNEQF

v_gene: TRBV6-1
CDR3aa: ASSGYDRGGNSPLH

v_gene: TRBV14
CDR3aa: ASSQGSSYNSPLH

v_gene: TRBV12-3/TRBV12-4
CDR3aa: ASSLTGEQY

v_gene: TRBV6-2/TRBV6-3
CDR3aa: ASRQGSGGAF

v_gene: TRBV6-2/TRBV6-3
CDR3aa: ASSYGRDTEAF

v_gene: TRBV19
CDR3aa: ASGGGGTPQH

v_gene: TRBV12-3/TRBV12-4
CDR3aa: ASSNRIGGTKETQY

v_gene: TRBV7-9
CDR3aa: ASSLLRPDTQY

v_gene: TRBV15
CDR3aa: ATSTGYSYEQY

v_gene: TRBV12-3/TRBV12-4
CDR3aa: ASSLVGTVSNQPQH

v_gene: TRBV6-1
CDR3aa: ASSERVGIGAF

v_gene: TRBV18
CDR3aa: ASSPSVLNSPLH

v_gene: TRBV11-3
CDR3aa: ASSPGTGEAGELF

v_gene: TRBV5-4
CDR3aa: SSSLGVTANSPLH

v_gene: TRBV6-5
CDR3aa: ASSYSRYTDTEAF

v_gene: TRBV6-4
CDR3aa: ASSDSRTGEIGELF

v_gene: TRBV10-3
CDR3aa: AISVGLRNTGELF

v_gene: TRBV12-3/TRBV12-4
CDR3aa: ASSFGTGKGPLH

v_gene: TRBV6-5
CDR3aa: ASSSGTDHNEQF

v_gene: TRBV7-8
CDR3aa: AATSSGGAAETQY

v_gene: TRBV6-5
CDR3aa: ASSSLAGLTGELF

v_gene: TRBV7-8
CDR3aa: ASSLSGTGRNQPQH

v_gene: TRBV6-5
CDR3aa: ASSYRTAEAF

v_gene: TRBV5-6
CDR3aa: ASSFKTVGGSEQY